These 23 T cell receptor beta chains were all obtained from the same sample, sequenced in a study of CD8+CD57+ T cells in acquired aplastic anemia. Study results and caveats: Patient CD8+CD57+ cells had less diversity than total CD4+ and CD8+ pools.

Profiling that covered TCR beta VDJ and CDR3 relied on genomic DNA as its template. Each CDR3 protein gets one entry after TCRdb re-called the reads with MiXCR. The sample contains about 20,000 distinct CDR3 sequences, 40% of which appear only once. These receptors lack a known antigen. The sequenced patients had an expansion of CD8+CD57+ cells seen by flow cytometry. The material sequenced was CD8+CD57+ T cells sorted from PBMCs. Subset reported: bead-enriched CD8+CD57+ effector memory T cells from SAA patients. Receptors were obtained from a human donor with aplastic anemia.

The chain combines TRBV5-1 with TRBJ2-7; the D gene could be TRBD1 or TRBD2 (6 bases each). This CDR3 is built from 14 residues. V was trimmed by 0 bases and J by 3 bases, leaving 10 bases between them. CDR1 SGHRS and CDR2 YFSETQ come from the germline V gene. The chain's CDR3 is CASSLEGGRYEQYV. Written as DNA, the CDR3 is TGCGCCAGCAGCTTGGAGGGGGGCCGCTACGAGCAGTACGTC.

This clonotype was seen more than once but under ten times. The CDR3 bases are TGTGCCAGCAGCTTCGGCCCAGGACAACACTACGAGCAGTACGTC. Its translation: CASSFGPGQHYEQYV. This rearrangement joins TRBV5-6 to TRBJ2-7; possible D gene TRBD1, 5 bases. Germline V gene sequence: CDR1 SGHDT, CDR2 YYEEEE. The CDR3 consists of 15 residues. Trimming took 2 bases from V and 3 from J, leaving 15 bases between them.

This clonotype was picked up a small number of times. This rearrangement joins TRBV15 to TRBJ2-7; D tentatively fits TRBD1 or TRBD2 (5 bases each). The CDR3 sequence is 15 residues long. Trimming removed 4 bases at V and 2 bases at J, with 15 bases between. Germline CDR1 LNHNV, CDR2 YYDKDF (reference sequence). The CDR3 loop reads CATSTPMRGAYEQYF. The CDR3 nucleotides read TGTGCCACCAGCACACCCATGAGGGGCGCCTACGAGCAGTACTTC.

Only a few counts were recorded for this clonotype. The chain has TRBV20-1 and TRBJ2-2; 8 bases are shared with TRBD2. V shed 3 bases, J shed 1 base, and the junction held 7 bases outside the gene matches. The CDR3 has 16 residues. CDR1 DFQATT and CDR2 SNEGSKA come from the germline V gene (reference sequence). CDR3 protein: CSARPRAGGNTGELFF. The CDR3 bases are TGCAGTGCTAGGCCTCGGGCGGGAGGGAACACCGGGGAGCTGTTTTTT.

This clonotype was picked up a small number of times. V usage is TRBV12-3 or TRBV12-4 and J usage is TRBJ2-7; 9 nucleotides agree with TRBD2. This CDR3 region has 16 residues. J lost 0 bases, V lost 1 base, and 4 bases had no gene match. The CDR3 is CASSLGLAGTSYEQYF. The CDR3 DNA is TGTGCCAGCAGTTTAGGGCTAGCGGGGACCTCCTACGAGCAGTACTTC.

The gene calls are TRBV7-3 and TRBJ2-5; no clear D gene. The CDR3 extends over 14 amino acids. V was shortened by 2 bases and J by 2 bases, with 9 bases between the two germline ends. Germline V gene sequence: CDR1 SGHTA, CDR2 FQGTGA. The CDR3 DNA sequence: TGTGCCAGCAGCTTAGGGCAGCCACAAGAGACCCAGTACTTC. It translates to CASSLGQPQETQYF. Full variable domain (missing parts from reference TRBV7-3 and TRBJ2-5): GAGVSQTPSNKVTEKGKYVELRCDPISGHTALYWYRQSLGQGPEFLIYFQGTGAADDSGLPNDRFFAVRPEGSVSTLKIQRTERGDSAVYLCASSLGQPQETQYFGPGTRLLVL.

The CDR3 here is CAISESGGGYEQYV. CDR3 nucleotide sequence: TGTGCCATCAGTGAGAGCGGGGGGGGCTACGAGCAGTACGTC. The chain has TRBV10-3 and TRBJ2-7; 10 nucleotides align to TRBD2. Germline V gene sequence: CDR1 ENHRY, CDR2 SYGVKD. There are 14 residues in the CDR3. With V trimmed by 2 bases and J by 3 bases, 1 base remained unmatched.

This clonotype has more than one count but fewer than ten. The rearrangement uses TRBV25-1 and TRBJ2-5; 9 nucleotides align to TRBD1. This CDR3 is built from 16 residues. The germline V gene encodes CDR1 MGHDK and CDR2 SYGVNS. Trimming at V came to 3 bases and at J to 2 bases, leaving 7 bases not matched to a gene. The CDR3 DNA sequence: TGTGCCAGCAGTGACCCGGACAGGGGTATTCAAGAGACCCAGTACTTC. As protein: CASSDPDRGIQETQYF.

V is TRBV9 and J is TRBJ1-1, with D perhaps TRBD1 (5 bases). The CDR3 runs 16 residues. Trimming took off 2 bases at V and 5 bases at J, with 19 bases between the two ends. In germline, CDR1 is SGDLS, CDR2 YYNGEE. The CDR3 DNA follows: TGTGCCAGCAGCGTCGGTATCGAAGGGCAGGGAACTGAAGCTTTCTTT. It specifies CASSVGIEGQGTEAFF.

The chain links TRBV24-1 to TRBJ2-7; D may be TRBD1 (8 bases). The germline gives CDR1 KGHDR, CDR2 SFDVKD. Trimming shortened V by 3 bases and J by 2 bases, and 16 bases separated the two germline ends. The CDR3 sequence is 16 residues long. The CDR3 reads CATSDGGGQVPYEQYF. In DNA form, the CDR3 reads TGTGCCACCAGTGATGGGGGGGGACAGGTCCCCTACGAGCAGTACTTC.

This clonotype was seen more than once but under ten times. The rearrangement links TRBV5-6 to TRBJ2-7; no clear D gene. Trimming took off 0 bases at V and 4 bases at J, with 14 bases between the two ends. CDR3 length: 15 residues. Germline CDR1 is SGHDT and CDR2 is YYEEEE. As DNA, the CDR3 is TGTGCCAGCAGCTTGGAGGCCAGGTGGCAGTACGAGCAGTACTTC. Translated: CASSLEARWQYEQYF.

This clonotype was detected only a few times. The rearrangement uses TRBV10-2 and TRBJ2-7; the D gene is possibly TRBD1 (5 bases). The V end lost 6 bases, the J end lost 0 bases, and 12 bases lay between the germline ends. This CDR3 is built from 14 residues. The germline V gene has CDR1 WSHSY and CDR2 SAAADI. The CDR3 reads CASRDSHSSYEQYF. DNA for the CDR3: TGCGCCAGCAGAGACAGCCATAGCTCCTACGAGCAGTACTTC.

About this clonotype: Mismatch with germline at one junction end may stem from a read error. This chain links TRBV29-1 with TRBJ1-3, with D perhaps matching TRBD1 (6 bases). This CDR3 has 12 amino acids. CDR1 and CDR2 from the germline V gene are SQVTM and ANQGSEA. CDR3 residues: CSVRTEGSTIYF. DNA of the CDR3: TGCAGCGTTAGGACAGAGGGAAGCACCATATATTTT.

This sequence joins TRBV5-1 and TRBJ1-5; D is unclear. V lost 0 bases and J lost 0, with 7 bases in between. Germline-derived CDR1 and CDR2 are SGHRS and YFSETQ. The CDR3 runs to 15 residues. This CDR3 is CASSLDLNSNQPQHF. CDR3 in DNA: TGCGCCAGCAGCTTGGACTTAAATAGCAATCAGCCCCAGCATTTT.

This clonotype was picked up many times. In DNA, the CDR3 is TGTGCCAGCAGTAGACTGAACACTGAAGCTTTCTTT. Protein product: CASSRLNTEAFF. The genes are TRBV28 and TRBJ1-1; D call uncertain. The CDR3 covers 12 residues. Germline CDR1 and CDR2: MDHEN and SYDVKM. V gave up 5 bases and J gave up 0 bases, with 4 bases separating them.

In regard to this clonotype: The junction shows a germline mismatch at one end, possibly a read error. The chain carries TRBV7-7 and TRBJ1-1; D is unclear. The CDR3 sequence is 13 residues long. Germline V gene lookup returns CDR1 SSHAT and CDR2 FNYEAQ (reference sequence). For the CDR3, the DNA is TGTGCTAGCAGCTTTTCAGCGAACACTGAAGCTTTCTTT. Protein: CASSFSANTEAFF.

This clonotype was detected ten times or more. V gene TRBV6-6 combines with J gene TRBJ2-1, with a possible D match to TRBD1 (6 bases). V lost 8 bases to trimming and J lost 3 bases, with 14 bases between them. The CDR3 loop spans 14 amino acids. Germline CDR1 is MNHNY and CDR2 is SVGAGI (reference sequence). CDR3 residues: CASVPGDNYNEQFF. In DNA, the CDR3 is TGTGCCAGCGTCCCAGGGGACAACTACAATGAGCAGTTCTTC.

The table lists this clonotype with a few counts. The chain employs TRBV10-2 and TRBJ1-1; D gene uncertain. The germline V gene has CDR1 WSHSY and CDR2 SAAADI. Trimming cost V 2 bases and J 0 bases, with 10 bases left between them. CDR3 length equals 15 residues. CDR3 protein: CASSEGQLMNTEAFF. The CDR3, as DNA: TGCGCCAGCAGTGAGGGGCAGCTAATGAACACTGAAGCTTTCTTT.

The rearrangement links TRBV7-8 to TRBJ2-6; D gene uncertain. This CDR3 is 16 amino acids long. Germline V gives CDR1 SGHVS, CDR2 FQNEAQ. V gave up 2 bases and J gave up 0 bases, with 8 bases separating them. CDR3 DNA sequence: TGTGCCAGCAGCTTAAGTCACCTCTCTGGGGCCAACGTCCTGACTTTC. Amino acids: CASSLSHLSGANVLTF.

A note on this clonotype: Sequence at one end of the junction differs from germline and may be a read error. The chain joins TRBV24-1 to TRBJ2-7; D uncertain. CDR1 is KGHDR and CDR2 is SFDVKD in the germline V gene. CDR3 length: 15 residues. The CDR3 DNA follows: TGTGCCAGCAGTGATCAGCTGCCAGCTTCTTATGAGCAGTACTTC. Protein sequence: CASSDQLPASYEQYF.

In its sample, this clonotype was seen a few times. The chain carries TRBV12-3 or TRBV12-4 and TRBJ2-1; D ambiguous. V was pared by 3 bases and J by 6 bases, with 12 bases between. This CDR3 is built from 14 residues. CDR3 in amino acids: CASSFGHPPNEQFF. DNA for the CDR3: TGTGCCAGCAGTTTCGGGCACCCCCCCAATGAGCAGTTCTTC.

The rearrangement links TRBV6-5 to TRBJ2-1, with D unresolved. This CDR3 is 12 amino acids long. The V end lost 2 bases, the J end lost 10 bases, and 9 bases lay between the germline ends. CDR1 MNHEY and CDR2 SVGAGI come from the germline V gene. The CDR3 DNA reads as TGTGCCAGCAGTTACGAGGCTAACGAGCAGTTCTTC. Encoded protein: CASSYEANEQFF.

This clonotype was observed a few times. The V and J genes are TRBV9 and TRBJ2-3; TRBD2 is a possible D gene (5 bases). The CDR3 loop spans 15 amino acids. Looked up from germline, CDR1 is SGDLS and CDR2 is YYNGEE. V lost 2 bases, J lost 0 bases, and 10 bases lay in between. The CDR3: CASSVDYLSTDTQYF. The CDR3 region has the DNA TGTGCCAGCAGCGTTGACTATCTCAGCACAGATACGCAGTATTTT.